This T cell receptor beta chain originates from a study of early T cells in non-severe SARS-CoV-2 infection. This clonotype was detected a few times. Its antigen is still unknown. MiXCR, applied by TCRdb to the 5' RACE reads, yields one record per CDR3 protein. Among roughly 60,000 distinct CDR3 sequences listed, 10% to 15% were seen once. Trimming removed 2 bases at V and 5 bases at J, with 10 bases between. Germline lookup yields CDR1 MDHEN and CDR2 SYDVKM. CDR3 size: 14 residues. Findings and limits, study-wide: In VDJdb matching, anti-spike CD8 responses were favored while private and CD4 specificities went missing.

V gene TRBV28 combines with J gene TRBJ2-4; D is uncertain. The TCR was taken from an adult who was a healthcare worker with PCR-confirmed SARS-CoV-2 infection or an uninfected control (not recorded which). Specimen: whole blood. CDR3 sequence reads: CASSLTRAQNIQYF. The CDR3 DNA reads TGTGCCAGCAGTTTAACCCGCGCCCAAAACATTCAGTACTTC.